This T cell receptor beta chain was observed in a study of Siglec-9 on CD8 T cells in melanoma (dated by TCRdb to about 2019). For context, the study as a whole: The study examined the expression of Siglec-9 on CD8+ T cells and how Siglec-9 regulates T cells within the melanoma tumor microenvironment. What the research found in general, with its limitations: According to the reported findings, Siglec-9 marked and regulated a subset of effector memory CD8+ T cells that seemed to build up inside melanoma tumors.

The germline V gene gives CDR1 as SNHLY and CDR2 as FYNNEI. From the cysteine up to the phenylalanine, the CDR3 has a length of 13 residues. The read is trimmed to its CDR3 DNA, 39 bases read in frame from base 1. V lost 2 bases and J lost 5 bases; the stretch between them is 9 bases long. The method behind the library was the immunoSEQ multiplex PCR assay. This is the immuneACCESS table as TCRdb keeps it, with only in-frame sequences that have V and J called. A part of the clones is gone; compared with another copy, unresolved V genes explain less than half, and the rest is unexplained. Recorded for this sample are more than 30,000 clones; about 80% of them occurred a single time. The top ten clones comprise 1.8% of the sample. As to this clone: What antigen it recognizes has not been identified. Per-base quality was not reported, and no clone a single base away is much larger than it.

The sequenced sample consisted of Siglec-9- CD8+ T cells sorted from blood. In the paper's terms, the cell subset or site label means: CD8 T cells lacking Siglec-9. The rearrangement joined TRBV2 to TRBJ2-5, and possibly TRBD1, on 6 matching bases. This sequence originates from a human donor in good health. CDR3 sequence: CASSEYRVETQYF. Read as DNA, the sequence is TGTGCCAGCAGTGAATACAGGGTTGAGACCCAGTACTTC.